The clone carrying this TCR beta chain was seen a handful of times. Antigen: not known. The CDR3 consists of 14 residues. Germline CDR1 reads MNHEY; CDR2 reads SMNVEV (reference sequence). V dropped 4 bases and J dropped 2 bases, with 6 bases sitting between them. This sample was taken from a study of T cell responses to AZD1222 COVID-19 vaccine. Study observations and caveats: Repertoires were obtained solely post-peak T cell response.

Only in-frame clones appear in the TCRdb table, and some are missing; sequencing was by immunoSEQ multiplex PCR. The sample has around 130,000 clones, about 90% seen once. The sequence derives from an adult who received the MenACWY meningococcal vaccine as a control. This chain joins TRBV27 and TRBJ2-6, with D hard to call. Sequencing used peripheral blood, obtained 28 days after the second dose of the MenACWY control vaccine. The CDR3 reads CASSSQAGANVLTF. The CDR3 DNA reads as TGTGCCAGCAGTTCCCAAGCTGGGGCCAACGTCCTGACTTTC. The complete variable domain, with remaining parts taken from reference TRBV27 and TRBJ2-6, reads EAQVTQNPRYLITVTGKKLTVTCSQNMNHEYMSWYRQDPGLGLRQIYYSMNVEVTDKGDVPEGYKVSRKEKRNFPLILESPSPNQTSLYFCASSSQAGANVLTFGAGSRLTVL.